Reported below is one T cell receptor beta chain. The antigen remains unidentified. Trimming took off 0 bases at V and 5 bases at J, with 7 bases between the two ends. The CDR3 spans 13 residues. CDR1 is SGHNT, CDR2 YENEEA, per germline. These data are taken from a study of T cells in Graves' hyperthyroidism and ophthalmopathy. As for the study in general: The authors collected peripheral blood at initial diagnosis, before any treatment. Notes on the study in general: Ophthalmopathy was predicted by the model a median of 6.5 months ahead of onset.

Duration under 3 months, a NOSPECS grade of at least 4, and a Clinical Activity Score of at least 3 characterized the ophthalmopathy patients. Exclusion followed for patients with uncontrolled infection, other autoimmune disease, pregnancy or lactation. Researchers took RNA transcripts and amplified the TCR beta CDR3 regions from them. A first-round RT-PCR of the TCR CDR3 used the HTBI primer set. MiXCR, run by TCRdb on the multiplex PCR reads, gives a single entry per CDR3 protein. The sample has hundreds of thousands of distinct CDR3 sequences; roughly 15% are singletons. The TCR comes from a woman between 35 and 50 years old with Graves' ophthalmopathy. This chain joins TRBV11-3 and TRBJ2-5, with D hard to call. The sequencing input was blood. The CDR3 DNA follows: TGTGCCAGCAGCTTAGATATTGCCGAGACCCAGTACTTC. Translated, it gives CASSLDIAETQYF.